The 29 T cell receptor beta chains below come from one sample, sequenced in a study of blood T cell repertoires in COVID-19. Sequenced by immunoSEQ multiplex PCR; TCRdb stores in-frame clones only, minus some. The table has about 220,000 clones, over 70% seen once; the top ten hold roughly 7.6%. Sequenced input: peripheral blood. These receptors were obtained from a woman aged 45-65 years with acute or convalescent COVID-19.

The chain combines TRBV6-5 with TRBJ2-7; 7 positions agree with TRBD1. After removal of 4 bases from V and 10 bases from J, the junction contained 16 bases not matched to a gene. CDR3 length: 15 amino acids. Germline loops: CDR1 MNHEY, CDR2 SVGAGI. CDR3 nucleotide sequence: TGTGCCAGCAGTTCTACAGGGGTCCTCGGTCCCTCTCAGTACTTC. Protein sequence: CASSSTGVLGPSQYF.

The chain uses TRBV2 and TRBJ2-1, with a possible D match to TRBD2 (6 bases). The CDR3 covers 19 residues. The germline V gene encodes CDR1 SNHLY and CDR2 FYNNEI. V was clipped by 2 bases and J by 6 bases, with 26 bases between them. CDR3 region: CASSEILTGASARSNEQFF. The CDR3 bases are TGTGCCAGCAGTGAAATACTGACTGGGGCTAGCGCGAGGTCCAATGAGCAGTTCTTC.

This chain uses TRBV29-1 with TRBJ2-1; 8 bases are shared with TRBD2. Trimming took 0 bases from V and 8 from J; bases not matched to a gene: 9. CDR3 size: 15 residues. In germline, CDR1 is SQVTM, CDR2 ANQGSEA. CDR3 sequence: CSVEDQRERVDEQFF. The CDR3 DNA reads TGCAGCGTTGAAGATCAGCGGGAGCGCGTGGATGAGCAGTTCTTC.

J is TRBJ1-4 and V is TRBV5-6; D gene ambiguous. In germline, CDR1 is SGHDT, CDR2 YYEEEE. This CDR3 comprises 15 residues. The ends were cut back, 4 bases at V and 4 bases at J, with 14 bases in the middle. The chain's CDR3 is CASSMLVGSNEKLFF. CDR3 coding DNA: TGTGCCAGCAGCATGCTCGTGGGCAGTAATGAAAAACTGTTTTTT.

The V gene is TRBV7-2, the J gene TRBJ2-1; TRBD2 matches 12 bases. Germline V gene sequence: CDR1 SGHTA, CDR2 FQGNSA. This CDR3 region has 16 residues. The V gene end was trimmed by 4 bases and the J gene end by 7 bases; junction bases not matched to a gene: 8. The CDR3 bases are TGTGCCAGCAGCTCCGAGACTAGCGGGAGACCGAATGAGCAGTTCTTC. It specifies CASSSETSGRPNEQFF.

The genes are TRBV5-1 and TRBJ1-1, with a possible D match to TRBD1 (6 bases). V shed 4 bases and J shed 3 bases, with 13 bases lying between them. The V gene's germline CDR1 is SGHRS and CDR2 YFSETQ. The CDR3 covers 14 residues. In nucleotides, the CDR3 is TGCGCCAGCAGCAAATGGACAGAGGACACTGAAGCTTTCTTT. This codes for CASSKWTEDTEAFF.

The J gene is TRBJ2-1, the V gene TRBV7-6, with 13 bases fitting TRBD2. Germline V gene lookup returns CDR1 SGHVS and CDR2 FNYEAQ. V shed 6 bases, J shed 8 bases, and the junction held 10 bases outside the gene matches. The CDR3 contains 16 residues. DNA of the CDR3: TGTGCCAGCAGTCTCGGACTAGCGGGAGTAGGCGATGAGCAGTTCTTC. Protein: CASSLGLAGVGDEQFF.

V usage is TRBV19 and J usage is TRBJ1-1; perhaps TRBD1 as D (5 bases). This CDR3 is built from 13 residues. Per germline, CDR1 LNHDA and CDR2 SQIVND (reference sequence). V was clipped by 5 bases and J by 1 base, with 8 bases between them. The CDR3 region is CASSFTGNTEAFF. The CDR3 DNA is TGTGCCAGTAGTTTTACAGGGAACACTGAAGCTTTCTTT. The variable domain in full, with the rest retrieved from reference TRBV19 and TRBJ1-1, is DGGITQSPKYLFRKEGQNVTLSCEQNLNHDAMYWYRQDPGQGLRLIYYSQIVNDFQKGDIAEGYSVSREKKESFPLTVTSAQKNPTAFYLCASSFTGNTEAFFGQGTRLTVV.

The CDR3 protein is CASKGLRFAQFF. The CDR3 nucleotides read TGTGCCAGCAAGGGGTTGCGGTTTGCGCAGTTCTTC. V gene TRBV11-2 combines with J gene TRBJ2-1; D is perhaps TRBD1 (5 bases). The CDR3 runs to 12 residues. Germline CDR1 SGHAT, CDR2 FQNNGV. Trimming pared 7 bases from V and 12 bases from J, leaving 16 bases between.

The chain recombines TRBV18 with TRBJ2-1; 8 nucleotides align to TRBD1. The germline V gene has CDR1 KGHSH and CDR2 LQKENI. The V segment lost 4 bases and the J segment 5 bases; nucleotides outside the gene matches: 7. This CDR3 region has 15 residues. CDR3 DNA sequence: TGTGCCAGCTCACGAGCCCAGGGGGCGAACAATGAGCAGTTCTTC. As protein: CASSRAQGANNEQFF.

The V gene is TRBV6-1, the J gene TRBJ1-5; D gene uncertain. Trimming pared 3 bases from V and 9 bases from J, leaving 15 bases between. This CDR3 has 14 amino acids. From germline, CDR1 is MNHNS and CDR2 SASEGT. The CDR3 region is CASSEGLATRPQHF. In nucleotides, the CDR3 is TGTGCCAGCAGTGAGGGTCTAGCCACGAGGCCCCAGCATTTT.

In DNA, the CDR3 is TGTGCCAGCAGTGAAGGACGCTGGGACAGCAGCTATGGCTACACCTTC. This sequence encodes CASSEGRWDSSYGYTF. V usage is TRBV25-1 and J usage is TRBJ1-2; TRBD1 matches at 7 bases. With V trimmed by 2 bases and J by 4 bases, 10 bases remained unmatched. The CDR3 length is 16 residues. The germline CDR1 and CDR2 sequences are MGHDK and SYGVNS.

The chain uses TRBV7-3 and TRBJ2-1; TRBD2 matches at 9 bases. V shed 5 bases, J shed 3 bases, and the junction held 8 bases outside the gene matches. This CDR3 is built from 16 residues. Per germline, CDR1 SGHTA and CDR2 FQGTGA. CDR3 sequence: CASSLIAGESYNEQFF. CDR3 sequence (DNA): TGTGCCAGCAGCCTCATAGCGGGAGAAAGCTACAATGAGCAGTTCTTC.

The V gene is TRBV18, the J gene TRBJ2-3, with D unresolved. The CDR3 is made up of 16 amino acids. Germline CDR1 is KGHSH and CDR2 is LQKENI. V was trimmed by 5 bases and J by 2 bases, leaving 17 bases between them. In DNA, the CDR3 is TGTGCCAGCTCATCGTACGGTAGCAGCCTCACAGATACGCAGTATTTT. It is translated as CASSSYGSSLTDTQYF.

This chain connects TRBV18 to TRBJ2-2, with 7 bases matching TRBD1. Germline V CDR1 and CDR2: KGHSH, LQKENI. The CDR3 covers 18 residues. With 4 bases clipped from V and 4 bases from J, the junction kept 15 bases outside the gene matches. CDR3 coding DNA: TGTGCCAGCTCACGAATCCCGACCGACAGGGTTGGCACCGGGGAGCTGTTTTTT. It encodes CASSRIPTDRVGTGELFF.

The chain is built from TRBV7-3 and TRBJ2-3; weak D call: TRBD1 (5 bases). Germline V lookup: CDR1 SGHTA, CDR2 FQGTGA. The V and J ends lost 5 bases and 0 bases respectively, with 15 bases between them. This CDR3 is 16 amino acids long. The CDR3 loop reads CASSISGASSTDTQYF. The CDR3, as DNA: TGTGCCAGCAGCATAAGTGGGGCCTCTAGCACAGATACGCAGTATTTT.

This clone was detected once. The chain joins TRBV9 to TRBJ1-2; 9 bases are a match to TRBD1. V trimming: 3 bases; J trimming: 8 bases; junction bases outside the gene matches: 8. Germline V CDR1 and CDR2: SGDLS, YYNGEE. The CDR3 has 14 residues. CDR3 nucleotide sequence: TGTGCCAGCAGCGCTGGGGACAGGGTGGAAGGCTACACCTTC. This codes for CASSAGDRVEGYTF. Looking up the rest from reference TRBV9 and TRBJ1-2 gives the full variable domain: DSGVTQTPKHLITATGQRVTLRCSPRSGDLSVYWYQQSLDQGLQFLIQYYNGEERAKGNILERFSAQQFPDLHSELNLSSLELGDSALYFCASSAGDRVEGYTFGSGTRLTVV.

The genes are TRBV6-1 and TRBJ2-5; 13 bases match TRBD2. This CDR3 has 16 amino acids. Trimming took 1 base from V and 5 from J; bases not matched to a gene: 4. CDR1 is MNHNS, CDR2 SASEGT, per germline. CDR3 in amino acids: CASSEGLAGGGETQYF. DNA for the CDR3: TGTGCCAGCAGTGAAGGACTAGCGGGAGGAGGGGAGACCCAGTACTTC.

The chain carries TRBV7-2 and TRBJ2-2, with TRBD2 matching over 7 bases. Germline V gene sequence: CDR1 SGHTA, CDR2 FQGNSA. V was clipped by 2 bases and J by 1 base; unmatched bases: 4. The CDR3 spans 16 residues. CDR3: CASSLTLAVNTGELFF. As DNA, the CDR3 is TGTGCCAGCAGCTTAACGCTAGCGGTGAACACCGGGGAGCTGTTTTTT.

This chain connects TRBV27 to TRBJ1-5; TRBD1 aligns across 7 bases. Trimming cost V 5 bases and J 8 bases; bases outside gene matches: 12. The germline gives CDR1 MNHEY, CDR2 SMNVEV (reference sequence). The CDR3 is 15 residues long. CDR3 sequence reads: CASSLQGPSYEPQHF. The DNA of the CDR3 is TGTGCCAGCAGTCTACAGGGGCCCTCATATGAGCCCCAGCATTTT.

Here the CDR3 reads CSVEGLAGDVGEQYF. The CDR3 DNA reads as TGCAGCGTTGAGGGACTAGCGGGAGATGTAGGCGAGCAGTACTTC. The chain has TRBV29-1 and TRBJ2-7, with 14 bases fitting TRBD2. The germline gives CDR1 SQVTM, CDR2 ANQGSEA. The V and J ends lost 3 bases and 6 bases, in that order; junction bases with no gene match: 7. This CDR3 contains 15 residues.

This clone was detected only once. The genes are TRBV6-5 and TRBJ1-1; 11 bases align to TRBD1. The CDR3 contains 12 residues. V was pared by 6 bases and J by 10 bases, with 4 bases of the junction left unmatched. In germline, CDR1 is MNHEY, CDR2 SVGAGI. The CDR3 region has the DNA TGTGCCAGCAGGGGGACAGGGGGGGTAGCTTTCTTT. It codes for CASRGTGGVAFF.

V and J are TRBV3-1 (or the pseudogene TRBV3-2) and TRBJ1-3, with D possibly being TRBD1 (5 bases). The CDR3 covers 17 residues. Deletions cut 2 bases from V and 0 bases from J, with 14 bases between. Germline CDR1 LGHDT, CDR2 YNNKEL (reference sequence). CDR3 in DNA: TGTGCCAGCAGCCAATCTCACCAGGGATTCTCTGGAAACACCATATATTTT. This codes for CASSQSHQGFSGNTIYF.

V gene TRBV23-1 combines with J gene TRBJ2-5, with 7 bases aligning to TRBD2. TRBV23-1 is sorted into the ORF group, with uncertain function. J lost 4 bases, V lost 10 bases, and 12 bases had no gene match. The CDR3 spans 14 residues. The DNA for the CDR3 is TGCGCCACAACGGGACCGGGAGGTTTAGAGACCCAGTACTTC. This codes for CATTGPGGLETQYF.

J is TRBJ2-1 and V is TRBV2; D is possibly TRBD1 (6 bases). With 8 bases removed from V and 6 bases from J, the gap between germline ends came to 17 bases. CDR3 length: 14 residues. Germline V lookup: CDR1 SNHLY, CDR2 FYNNEI. CDR3 protein: CASVPQGQSNEQFF. Here the CDR3 DNA reads TGTGCCAGCGTTCCCCAGGGACAAAGCAATGAGCAGTTCTTC.

The chain carries TRBV30 and TRBJ2-2; TRBD2 aligns across 14 bases. Losses at the gene ends were 2 bases for V and 5 bases for J; bases not matched to a gene: 7. The CDR3 totals 17 residues. Germline V CDR1 and CDR2: GTSNPN, SVGIG (reference sequence). CDR3 amino acids: CAWSLVRTSGRTGELFF. In DNA form, the CDR3 reads TGTGCCTGGAGTCTCGTAAGGACTAGCGGGAGGACCGGGGAGCTGTTTTTT.

With respect to this clone: One end of the junction varies from germline; a read error may be responsible. The gene calls are TRBV29-1 and TRBJ2-1; tentative D call: TRBD1 (5 bases). Per the germline V gene, CDR1 is SQVTM and CDR2 is ANQGSEA. This CDR3 spans 13 amino acids. The CDR3 region is CTVAGQGTNEQFF. The DNA for the CDR3 is TGTACCGTTGCTGGGCAGGGAACCAATGAGCAGTTCTTC.

The chain combines TRBV5-1 with TRBJ2-7; TRBD2 agrees at 7 bases. The V segment lost 6 bases and the J segment 2 bases; nucleotides outside the gene matches: 11. This CDR3 has 15 residues. Germline V gene sequence: CDR1 SGHRS, CDR2 YFSETQ. The CDR3, as DNA: TGCGCCAGCACCTTTGGGGGAGGGAACACCTACGAGCAGTACTTC. It codes for CASTFGGGNTYEQYF.

The chain links TRBV2 to TRBJ2-7, with 8 bases that match TRBD1. Trimming removed 7 bases from V and 0 bases from J; junction bases left unmatched: 8. The germline gives CDR1 SNHLY, CDR2 FYNNEI. The CDR3 has 15 residues. The CDR3 loop reads CASIWGTGTSYEQYF. The CDR3 coding sequence is TGTGCCAGCATTTGGGGGACAGGAACCTCCTACGAGCAGTACTTC. Variable domain in full (rest from reference TRBV2 and TRBJ2-7): EPEVTQTPSHQVTQMGQEVILRCVPISNHLYFYWYRQILGQKVEFLVSFYNNEISEKSEIFDDQFSVERPDGSNFTLKIRSTKLEDSAMYFCASIWGTGTSYEQYFGPGTRLTVT.